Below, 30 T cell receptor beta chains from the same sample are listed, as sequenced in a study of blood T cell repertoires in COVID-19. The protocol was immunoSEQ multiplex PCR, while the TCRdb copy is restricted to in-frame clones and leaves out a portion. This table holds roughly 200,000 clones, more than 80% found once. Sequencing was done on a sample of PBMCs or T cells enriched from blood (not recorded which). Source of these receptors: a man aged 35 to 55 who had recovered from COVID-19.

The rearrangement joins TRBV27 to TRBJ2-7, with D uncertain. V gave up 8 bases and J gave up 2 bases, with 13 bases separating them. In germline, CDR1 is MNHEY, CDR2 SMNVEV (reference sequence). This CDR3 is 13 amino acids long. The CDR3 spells CASGWAPPYEQYF. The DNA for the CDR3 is TGTGCCAGCGGGTGGGCACCCCCCTACGAGCAGTACTTC.

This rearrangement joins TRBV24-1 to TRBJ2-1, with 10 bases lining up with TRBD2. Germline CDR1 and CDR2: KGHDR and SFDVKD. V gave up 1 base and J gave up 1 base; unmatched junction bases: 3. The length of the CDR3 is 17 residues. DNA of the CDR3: TGTGCCACCAGTGATTTCCCTAGCGGGGGTTCCTACAATGAGCAGTTCTTC. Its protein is CATSDFPSGGSYNEQFF.

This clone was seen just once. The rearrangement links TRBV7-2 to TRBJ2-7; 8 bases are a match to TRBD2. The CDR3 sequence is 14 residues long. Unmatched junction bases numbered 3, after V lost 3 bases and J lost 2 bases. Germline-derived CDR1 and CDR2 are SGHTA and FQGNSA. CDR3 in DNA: TGTGCCAGCAGCTTCTATAGCGGGACCTACGAGCAGTACTTC. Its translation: CASSFYSGTYEQYF.

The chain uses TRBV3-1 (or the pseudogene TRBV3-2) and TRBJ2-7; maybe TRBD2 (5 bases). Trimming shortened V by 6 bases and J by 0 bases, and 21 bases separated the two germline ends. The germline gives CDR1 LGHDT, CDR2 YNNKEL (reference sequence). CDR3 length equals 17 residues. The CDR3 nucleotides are TGTGCCAGCAGTCCCTCTGTTCGCGACTACTTCTCCTACGAGCAGTACTTC. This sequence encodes CASSPSVRDYFSYEQYF.

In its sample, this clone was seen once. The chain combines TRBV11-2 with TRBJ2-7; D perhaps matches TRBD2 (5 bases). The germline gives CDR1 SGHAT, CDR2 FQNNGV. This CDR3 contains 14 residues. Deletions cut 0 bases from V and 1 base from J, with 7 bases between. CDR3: CASSLDPGSYEQYF. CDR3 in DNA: TGTGCCAGCAGCTTAGATCCGGGGTCCTACGAGCAGTACTTC. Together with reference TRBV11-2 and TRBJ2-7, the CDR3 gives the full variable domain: EAGVAQSPRYKIIEKRQSVAFWCNPISGHATLYWYQQILGQGPKLLIQFQNNGVVDDSQLPKDRFSAERLKGVDSTLKIQPAKLEDSAVYLCASSLDPGSYEQYFGPGTRLTVT.

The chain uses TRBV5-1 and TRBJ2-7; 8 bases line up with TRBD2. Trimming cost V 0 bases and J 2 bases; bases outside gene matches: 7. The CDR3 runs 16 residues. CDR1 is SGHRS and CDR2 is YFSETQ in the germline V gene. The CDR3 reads CASSLASSGETYEQYF. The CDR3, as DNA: TGCGCCAGCAGCTTGGCCAGTAGCGGGGAAACCTACGAGCAGTACTTC. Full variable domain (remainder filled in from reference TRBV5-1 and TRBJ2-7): KAGVTQTPRYLIKTRGQQVTLSCSPISGHRSVSWYQQTPGQGLQFLFEYFSETQRNKGNFPGRFSGRQFSNSRSEMNVSTLELGDSALYLCASSLASSGETYEQYFGPGTRLTVT.

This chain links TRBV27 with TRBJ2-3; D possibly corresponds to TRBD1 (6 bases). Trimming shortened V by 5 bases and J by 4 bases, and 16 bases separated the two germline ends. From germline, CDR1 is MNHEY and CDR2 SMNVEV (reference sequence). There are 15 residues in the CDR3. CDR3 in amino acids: CASSLRTGYADTQYF. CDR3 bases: TGTGCCAGCAGTCTGCGAACAGGGTATGCAGATACGCAGTATTTT.

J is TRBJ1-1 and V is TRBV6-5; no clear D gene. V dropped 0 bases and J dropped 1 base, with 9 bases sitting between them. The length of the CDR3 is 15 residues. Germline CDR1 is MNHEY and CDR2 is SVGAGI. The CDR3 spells CASSYSRETNTEAFF. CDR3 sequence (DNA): TGTGCCAGCAGTTACTCTAGGGAGACGAACACTGAAGCTTTCTTT.

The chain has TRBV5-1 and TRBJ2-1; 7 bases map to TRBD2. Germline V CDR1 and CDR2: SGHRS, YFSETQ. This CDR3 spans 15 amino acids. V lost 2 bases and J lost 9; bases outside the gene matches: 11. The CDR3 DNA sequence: TGCGCCAGCAGCTTACCGGGCCCCTGGGAGGGTGAGCAGTTCTTC. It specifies CASSLPGPWEGEQFF. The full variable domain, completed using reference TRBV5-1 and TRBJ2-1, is KAGVTQTPRYLIKTRGQQVTLSCSPISGHRSVSWYQQTPGQGLQFLFEYFSETQRNKGNFPGRFSGRQFSNSRSEMNVSTLELGDSALYLCASSLPGPWEGEQFFGPGTRLTVL.

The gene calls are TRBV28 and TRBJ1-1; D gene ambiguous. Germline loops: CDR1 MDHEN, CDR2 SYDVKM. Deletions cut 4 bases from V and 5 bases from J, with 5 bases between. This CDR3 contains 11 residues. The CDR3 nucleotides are TGTGCCAGCAGTTGGAGTACTGAAGCTTTCTTT. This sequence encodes CASSWSTEAFF.

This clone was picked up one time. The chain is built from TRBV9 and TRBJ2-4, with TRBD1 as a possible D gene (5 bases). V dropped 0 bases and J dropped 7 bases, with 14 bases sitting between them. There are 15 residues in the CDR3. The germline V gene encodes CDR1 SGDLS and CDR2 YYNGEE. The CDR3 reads CASSVEGVASNIQYF. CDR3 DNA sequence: TGTGCCAGCAGCGTAGAAGGGGTCGCTAGTAACATTCAGTACTTC.

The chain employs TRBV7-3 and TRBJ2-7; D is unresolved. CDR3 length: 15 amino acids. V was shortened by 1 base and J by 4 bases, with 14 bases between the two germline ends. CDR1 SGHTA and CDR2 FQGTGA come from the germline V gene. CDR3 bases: TGTGCCAGCAGCTTAATCCCACTTACTTCTTACGAGCAGTACTTC. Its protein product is CASSLIPLTSYEQYF.

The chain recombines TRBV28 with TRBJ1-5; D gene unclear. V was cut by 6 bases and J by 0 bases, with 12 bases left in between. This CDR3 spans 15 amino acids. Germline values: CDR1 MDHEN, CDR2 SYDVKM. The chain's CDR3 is CASRVWADSNQPQHF. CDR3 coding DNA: TGTGCCAGCAGAGTTTGGGCAGATAGCAATCAGCCCCAGCATTTT. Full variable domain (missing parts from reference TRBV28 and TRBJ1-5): DVKVTQSSRYLVKRTGEKVFLECVQDMDHENMFWYRQDPGLGLRLIYFSYDVKMKEKGDIPEGYSVSREKKERFSLILESASTNQTSMYLCASRVWADSNQPQHFGDGTRLSIL.

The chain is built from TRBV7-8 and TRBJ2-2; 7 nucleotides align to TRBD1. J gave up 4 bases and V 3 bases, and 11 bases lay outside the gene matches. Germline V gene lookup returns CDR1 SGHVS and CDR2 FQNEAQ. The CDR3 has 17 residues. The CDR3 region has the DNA TGTGCCAGCAGCTTTCCAATCGACAGGGCGGGCACCGGGGAGCTGTTTTTT. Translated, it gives CASSFPIDRAGTGELFF.

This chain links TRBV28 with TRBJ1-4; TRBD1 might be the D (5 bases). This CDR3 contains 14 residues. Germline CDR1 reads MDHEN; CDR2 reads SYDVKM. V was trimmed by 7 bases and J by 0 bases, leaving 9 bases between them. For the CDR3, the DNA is TGTGCCAGCATCGGACAAACAACTAATGAAAAACTGTTTTTT. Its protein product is CASIGQTTNEKLFF.

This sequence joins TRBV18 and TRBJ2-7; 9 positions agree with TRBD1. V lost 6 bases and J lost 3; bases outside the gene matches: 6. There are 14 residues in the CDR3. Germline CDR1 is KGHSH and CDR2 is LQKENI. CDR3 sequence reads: CASSPGQGYYEQYF. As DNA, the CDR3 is TGTGCCAGCTCCCCGGGACAGGGTTACTACGAGCAGTACTTC.

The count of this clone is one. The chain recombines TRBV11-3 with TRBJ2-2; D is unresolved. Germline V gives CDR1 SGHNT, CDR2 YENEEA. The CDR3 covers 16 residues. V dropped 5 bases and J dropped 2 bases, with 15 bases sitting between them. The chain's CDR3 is CASSSFIFSNTGELFF. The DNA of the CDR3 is TGTGCCAGCAGCAGCTTTATATTCTCTAACACCGGGGAGCTGTTTTTT. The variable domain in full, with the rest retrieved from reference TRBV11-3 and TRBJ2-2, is EAGVVQSPRYKIIEKKQPVAFWCNPISGHNTLYWYLQNLGQGPELLIRYENEEAVDDSQLPKDRFSAERLKGVDSTLKIQPAELGDSAVYLCASSSFIFSNTGELFFGEGSRLTVL.

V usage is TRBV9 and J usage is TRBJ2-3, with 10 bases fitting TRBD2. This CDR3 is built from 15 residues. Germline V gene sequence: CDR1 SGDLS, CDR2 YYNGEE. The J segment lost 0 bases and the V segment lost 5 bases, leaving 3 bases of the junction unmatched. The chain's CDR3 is CASSLAGVSTDTQYF. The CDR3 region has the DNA TGTGCCAGCAGTCTAGCGGGGGTTAGCACAGATACGCAGTATTTT.

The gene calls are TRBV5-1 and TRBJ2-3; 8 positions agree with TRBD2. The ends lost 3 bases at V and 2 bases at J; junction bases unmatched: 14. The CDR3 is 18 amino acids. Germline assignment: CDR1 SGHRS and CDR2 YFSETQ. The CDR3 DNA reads TGCGCCAGCAGCTGGGAGCAGGTCGGGGGGGGAGTCACAGATACGCAGTATTTT. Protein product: CASSWEQVGGGVTDTQYF.

The CDR3 is CAAAESYEQYF. The CDR3 DNA reads TGTGCCGCCGCCGAGTCCTACGAGCAGTACTTC. This chain links TRBV10-3 with TRBJ2-7; D call uncertain. Germline loops: CDR1 ENHRY, CDR2 SYGVKD. This CDR3 has 11 residues. Trimming stripped 11 bases from V and 1 base from J, with 9 bases between.

CDR3 coding DNA: TGTGCCAGTAGTATAGTTTTGGCCAATCAGCCCCAGCATTTT. This translates into CASSIVLANQPQHF. This chain joins TRBV19 and TRBJ1-5; D is undetermined. V gave up 1 base and J gave up 3 bases, with 7 bases separating them. CDR1 is LNHDA and CDR2 is SQIVND in the germline V gene (reference sequence). This CDR3 is built from 14 residues. The variable domain in full, with the rest retrieved from reference TRBV19 and TRBJ1-5, is DGGITQSPKYLFRKEGQNVTLSCEQNLNHDAMYWYRQDPGQGLRLIYYSQIVNDFQKGDIAEGYSVSREKKESFPLTVTSAQKNPTAFYLCASSIVLANQPQHFGDGTRLSIL.

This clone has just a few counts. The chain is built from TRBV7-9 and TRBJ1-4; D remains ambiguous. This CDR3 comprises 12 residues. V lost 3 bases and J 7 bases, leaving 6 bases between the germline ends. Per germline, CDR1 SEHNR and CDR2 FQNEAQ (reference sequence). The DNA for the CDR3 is TGTGCCAGCAGCTTGCAGGTTGAAAAACTGTTTTTT. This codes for CASSLQVEKLFF.

DNA for the CDR3: TGTGCCAGCAGCCAAGATACGGGGGGTTCACCCCTCCACTTT. The encoded protein is CASSQDTGGSPLHF. This chain joins TRBV14 and TRBJ1-6; D is possibly TRBD1 (5 bases). In germline, CDR1 is SGHDN, CDR2 FVKESK. The CDR3 runs 14 residues. V lost 0 bases, J lost 9 bases, and 9 bases lay in between.

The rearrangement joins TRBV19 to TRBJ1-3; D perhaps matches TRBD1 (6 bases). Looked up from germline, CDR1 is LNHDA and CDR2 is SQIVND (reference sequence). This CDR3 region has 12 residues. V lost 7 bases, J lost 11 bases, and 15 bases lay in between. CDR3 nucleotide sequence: TGTGCCAGTAAGAAACAGGGCGGCGCCATATATTTT. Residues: CASKKQGGAIYF.

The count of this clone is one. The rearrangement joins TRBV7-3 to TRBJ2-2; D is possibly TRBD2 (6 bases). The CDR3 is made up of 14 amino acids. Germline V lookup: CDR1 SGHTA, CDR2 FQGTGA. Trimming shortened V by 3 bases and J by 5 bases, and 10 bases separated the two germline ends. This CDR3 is CASSLTSRTGELFF. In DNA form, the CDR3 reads TGTGCCAGCAGCTTGACTAGTCGGACCGGGGAGCTGTTTTTT.

The CDR3 sequence: CASSQVWTAETQYF. The CDR3 nucleotides are TGTGCCAGCAGCCAAGTGTGGACTGCAGAGACCCAGTACTTC. The chain combines TRBV4-2 with TRBJ2-5, with a possible D match to TRBD2 (5 bases). The V gene's germline CDR1 is LGHNA and CDR2 YNFKEQ. The CDR3 has 14 residues. V was pared by 1 base and J by 4 bases, with 10 bases between.

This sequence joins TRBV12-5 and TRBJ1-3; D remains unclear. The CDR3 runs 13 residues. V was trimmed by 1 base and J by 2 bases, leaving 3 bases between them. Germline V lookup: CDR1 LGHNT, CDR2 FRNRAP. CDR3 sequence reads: CASGLGAGNTIYF. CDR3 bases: TGTGCTAGTGGTTTGGGCGCTGGAAACACCATATATTTT.

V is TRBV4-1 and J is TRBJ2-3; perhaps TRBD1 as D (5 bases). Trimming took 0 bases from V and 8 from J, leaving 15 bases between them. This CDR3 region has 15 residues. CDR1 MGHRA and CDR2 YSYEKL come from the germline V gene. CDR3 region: CASSQDETEPGTQYF. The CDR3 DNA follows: TGCGCCAGCAGCCAAGATGAGACAGAACCAGGTACGCAGTATTTT.

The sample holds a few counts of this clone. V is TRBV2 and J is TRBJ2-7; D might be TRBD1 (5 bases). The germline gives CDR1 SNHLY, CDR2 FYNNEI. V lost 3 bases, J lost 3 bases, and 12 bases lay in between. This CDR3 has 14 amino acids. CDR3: CASSEQDTYYEQYF. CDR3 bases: TGTGCCAGCAGTGAGCAGGACACCTACTACGAGCAGTACTTC.

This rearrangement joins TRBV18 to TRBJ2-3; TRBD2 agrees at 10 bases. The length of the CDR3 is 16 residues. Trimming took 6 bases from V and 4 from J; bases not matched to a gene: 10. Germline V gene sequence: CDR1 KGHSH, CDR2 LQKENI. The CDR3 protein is CASSPLAGAFPDTQYF. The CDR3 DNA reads TGTGCCAGCTCGCCCCTAGCGGGAGCTTTCCCAGATACGCAGTATTTT.